The next 17 T cell receptor beta chains were all read from a single sample in a study of blood T cell repertoires in COVID-19. The data were produced by immunoSEQ multiplex PCR, yet TCRdb's version contains in-frame clones alone and is incomplete. The data show about 110,000 clones, 70% to 85% seen once. What was sequenced was peripheral blood. The receptor set was obtained from an elderly woman with active or convalescent COVID-19.

This sequence joins TRBV19 and TRBJ2-3, with 7 positions matching TRBD2. The CDR3 has 18 amino acids. After removal of 5 bases from V and 2 bases from J, the junction contained 16 bases not matched to a gene. Germline V CDR1 and CDR2: LNHDA, SQIVND (reference sequence). The CDR3: CASSLASGNILATDTQYF. Written as DNA, the CDR3 is TGTGCCAGTAGTTTGGCTAGCGGAAATATTCTAGCCACAGATACGCAGTATTTT.

The chain is built from TRBV3-1 (or the pseudogene TRBV3-2) and TRBJ1-5; D remains unclear. The germline gives CDR1 LGHDT, CDR2 YNNKEL (reference sequence). The CDR3 sequence is 14 residues long. V was clipped by 1 base and J by 4 bases, with 8 bases between them. The CDR3 nucleotides read TGTGCCAGCAGCCAAGGCAGAGCGAATCAGCCCCAGCATTTT. It codes for CASSQGRANQPQHF.

The rearrangement uses TRBV18 and TRBJ1-2, with D unresolved. Germline CDR1 and CDR2: KGHSH and LQKENI. V was shortened by 0 bases and J by 7 bases, with 9 bases between the two germline ends. The CDR3 covers 13 residues. CDR3 loop: CASSPPSPVGYTF. For the CDR3, the DNA is TGTGCCAGCTCACCACCGAGCCCGGTTGGCTACACCTTC.

This clone was counted only a few times. The rearrangement joins TRBV5-1 to TRBJ1-3; D gene uncertain. V was clipped by 7 bases and J by 0 bases, with 11 bases between them. In germline, CDR1 is SGHRS, CDR2 YFSETQ. The CDR3 is made up of 14 amino acids. The CDR3 sequence is CASQVGLSGNTIYF. The CDR3 nucleotides read TGCGCCAGCCAGGTCGGACTCTCTGGAAACACCATATATTTT.

The chain employs TRBV12-5 and TRBJ2-2; D ambiguous. The CDR3 has 12 amino acids. Trimming removed 5 bases at V and 2 bases at J, with 3 bases between. Germline values: CDR1 LGHNT, CDR2 FRNRAP. CDR3 amino acids: CASGPNTGELFF. Written as DNA, the CDR3 is TGTGCTAGTGGTCCAAACACCGGGGAGCTGTTTTTT. Using reference TRBV12-5 and TRBJ2-2 for the parts outside the CDR3, the full variable domain is DARVTQTPRHKVTEMGQEVTMRCQPILGHNTVFWYRQTMMQGLELLAYFRNRAPLDDSGMPKDRFSAEMPDATLATLKIQPSEPRDSAVYFCASGPNTGELFFGEGSRLTVL.

V and J are TRBV20-1 and TRBJ1-4; D gene unclear. This CDR3 has 14 residues. Germline V gene data show CDR1 as DFQATT and CDR2 as SNEGSKA (reference sequence). V was shortened by 3 bases and J by 10 bases, with 18 bases between the two germline ends. CDR3 DNA: TGCAGTGCTAGTTTCAGGTCTTCGCTGGCAAAACTGTTTTTT. The encoded protein is CSASFRSSLAKLFF.

This clone has only a few counts. This rearrangement joins TRBV6-1 to TRBJ1-2, with 9 bases matching TRBD1. V trimming: 3 bases; J trimming: 5 bases; junction bases outside the gene matches: 7. The germline V gene encodes CDR1 MNHNS and CDR2 SASEGT. The CDR3 runs 15 residues. The CDR3 loop reads CASSDTGQGWYGYTF. CDR3 DNA sequence: TGTGCCAGCAGTGATACCGGACAGGGGTGGTATGGCTACACCTTC.

The chain recombines TRBV7-8 with TRBJ2-7, with 8 bases identical to TRBD1. The CDR3 has 15 residues. V gave up 5 bases and J gave up 6 bases; unmatched junction bases: 12. The germline CDR1 and CDR2 sequences are SGHVS and FQNEAQ. CDR3 bases: TGTGCCAGCAGCCTAGGGACAGGCATTTGGATCGAGCAGTACTTC. Protein product: CASSLGTGIWIEQYF. The variable domain in full, completed from reference TRBV7-8 and TRBJ2-7, reads GAGVSQSPRYKVAKRGQDVALRCDPISGHVSLFWYQQALGQGPEFLTYFQNEAQLDKSGLPSDRFFAERPEGSVSTLKIQRTQQEDSAVYLCASSLGTGIWIEQYFGPGTRLTVT.

The chain couples TRBV28 to TRBJ2-1; 8 positions match TRBD1. This CDR3 region has 12 residues. After removal of 8 bases from V and 7 bases from J, the junction contained 4 bases not matched to a gene. From germline, CDR1 is MDHEN and CDR2 SYDVKM. Here the CDR3 reads CASRTGLNEQFF. CDR3 sequence (DNA): TGTGCCAGCCGGACAGGGCTAAATGAGCAGTTCTTC.

The chain is built from TRBV6-5 and TRBJ2-7; D gene uncertain. V lost 2 bases and J lost 8, with 13 bases in between. Looked up from germline, CDR1 is MNHEY and CDR2 is SVGAGI. The CDR3 spans 13 residues. The CDR3 DNA reads TGTGCCAGCAGTTACGGGCCATATGATAAGCAGTACTTC. Protein: CASSYGPYDKQYF.

This chain uses TRBV7-9 with TRBJ1-2; D call uncertain. Trimming removed 5 bases at V and 8 bases at J, with 15 bases between. The CDR3 contains 13 residues. Germline CDR1 is SEHNR and CDR2 is FQNEAQ (reference sequence). CDR3 sequence (DNA): TGTGCCAGCAGCCAAACAGCTGCCCGGGGCTACACCTTC. This sequence encodes CASSQTAARGYTF.

The genes are TRBV29-1 and TRBJ2-7; 10 nucleotides align to TRBD1. Trimming at V came to 7 bases and at J to 5 bases, leaving 14 bases not matched to a gene. CDR1 SQVTM and CDR2 ANQGSEA come from the germline V gene. The CDR3 loop spans 15 amino acids. DNA of the CDR3: TGCAGCGCCGCCCGACTCCCCGGGACAGGGGACGAGCAGTACTTC. This gives the protein CSAARLPGTGDEQYF.

The chain joins TRBV5-1 to TRBJ2-7; maybe TRBD1 (6 bases). Germline V gene data show CDR1 as SGHRS and CDR2 as YFSETQ. Trimming left V 1 base short and J 7 bases short, with 18 bases between. The CDR3 runs to 15 residues. The CDR3 DNA follows: TGCGCCAGCAGCTTGACGGCAACTAAGGGGGAAGAGCAGTACTTC. Amino acids: CASSLTATKGEEQYF.

The gene calls are TRBV5-4 and TRBJ1-6; possible D gene TRBD1, 6 bases. The V end was cut by 4 bases, the J end by 6 bases, with 17 bases between. This CDR3 contains 16 residues. The germline gives CDR1 SGHNT, CDR2 YYREEE (reference sequence). The CDR3 is CASSLMDSSGNSPLHF. Here the CDR3 DNA reads TGTGCCAGCAGCCTGATGGACAGCAGCGGTAATTCACCCCTCCACTTT.

This chain uses TRBV19 with TRBJ2-3; D remains ambiguous. V was trimmed by 2 bases and J by 3 bases, leaving 6 bases between them. Per the germline V gene, CDR1 is LNHDA and CDR2 is SQIVND (reference sequence). This CDR3 comprises 13 residues. The CDR3, as DNA: TGTGCCAGTAGTATAAGAGAGACAGATACGCAGTATTTT. It is translated as CASSIRETDTQYF.

J is TRBJ2-7 and V is TRBV25-1; 7 bases align to TRBD2. Per germline, CDR1 MGHDK and CDR2 SYGVNS. The CDR3 runs 13 residues. With 8 bases clipped from V and 3 bases from J, the junction kept 7 bases outside the gene matches. CDR3 amino acids: CASGGDGYYEQYF. The CDR3 DNA is TGTGCCAGCGGGGGGGACGGATACTACGAGCAGTACTTC.

The chain couples TRBV10-3 to TRBJ2-7, with D possibly being TRBD2 (5 bases). Germline CDR1 ENHRY, CDR2 SYGVKD. This CDR3 is 9 amino acids long. CDR3 amino acids: CPSGIEQYF. Here the CDR3 DNA reads TGTCCGTCGGGGATCGAGCAGTACTTC.